These 11 T cell receptor beta chains originate from one sample sequenced in a study of cytomegalovirus exposure and HLA in healthy donors. Primers: 60 Vbeta forward and 13 Jbeta reverse. Assay: immunoSEQ multiplex PCR; the TCRdb copy retains only in-frame clones and omits some. This table has over 130,000 clones, around 78% appearing once. The material sequenced was PBMCs. These receptors were obtained from a woman in her forties in good health and CMV-seropositive.

CDR3 sequence reads: CAIGQPVGGNTIYF. The DNA for the CDR3 is TGTGCCATCGGACAACCGGTGGGGGGAAACACCATATATTTT. The genes are TRBV10-3 and TRBJ1-3, with TRBD1 as a possible D gene (5 bases). This CDR3 spans 14 amino acids. V shed 8 bases and J shed 4 bases, with 15 bases lying between them. CDR1 ENHRY and CDR2 SYGVKD come from the germline V gene.

The rearrangement joins TRBV19 to TRBJ2-4; 15 bases are shared with TRBD2. The CDR3 spans 16 residues. Trimming cost V 3 bases and J 7 bases; bases outside gene matches: 4. In germline, CDR1 is LNHDA, CDR2 SQIVND (reference sequence). The CDR3 DNA sequence: TGTGCCAGTAGTATGGAAGGACTAGCGGGAGGGAACATTCAGTACTTC. Amino acid sequence: CASSMEGLAGGNIQYF.

This chain links TRBV7-9 with TRBJ2-5; perhaps TRBD2 as D (7 bases). With the DNA end fitting TRBJ2-7 better, the J assignment may be wrong. Looked up from germline, CDR1 is SEHNR and CDR2 is FQNEAQ (reference sequence). The length of the CDR3 is 18 residues. CDR3 bases: TGTGCCAGCAGCTTATCGGGACATTCGACGGGGGGATTCTACGAGCAGTACTTC. Its translation is CASSLSGHSTGGFYEQYF.

The rearrangement links TRBV6-5 to TRBJ2-5; D is uncertain. CDR3 length: 12 residues. V lost 2 bases, J lost 7 bases, and 8 bases lay in between. In germline, CDR1 is MNHEY, CDR2 SVGAGI. The CDR3 DNA follows: TGTGCCAGCAGTTACCTAAGTGGGACCCAGTACTTC. This translates into CASSYLSGTQYF.

This rearrangement joins TRBV2 to TRBJ2-4; a weak D match, TRBD2 (5 bases). The CDR3 runs 14 residues. From germline, CDR1 is SNHLY and CDR2 FYNNEI. V shed 5 bases and J shed 0 bases, with 8 bases lying between them. The CDR3 spells CASSRGLAKNIQYF. Written as DNA, the CDR3 is TGTGCCAGCAGTAGAGGACTAGCCAAAAACATTCAGTACTTC.

This chain links TRBV29-1 with TRBJ2-3; D perhaps matches TRBD2 (6 bases). This CDR3 has 13 amino acids. Looked up from germline, CDR1 is SQVTM and CDR2 is ANQGSEA. V was pared by 4 bases and J by 8 bases, with 16 bases between. The CDR3 protein is CSVGGDFDFTQYF. In DNA, the CDR3 is TGCAGCGTTGGGGGGGATTTTGATTTTACGCAGTATTTT.

CDR3 residues: CSVETTDYGYTF. DNA of the CDR3: TGCAGCGTTGAGACTACAGACTATGGCTACACCTTC. This chain uses TRBV29-1 with TRBJ1-2; D remains unclear. Trimming took 3 bases from V and 3 from J, leaving 8 bases between them. Germline V gives CDR1 SQVTM, CDR2 ANQGSEA. There are 12 residues in the CDR3. Combining the CDR3 with reference TRBV29-1 and TRBJ1-2 gives the whole variable domain SAVISQKPSRDICQRGTSLTIQCQVDSQVTMMFWYRQQPGQSLTLIATANQGSEATYESGFVIDKFPISRPNLTFSTLTVSNMSPEDSSIYLCSVETTDYGYTFGSGTRLTVV.

This rearrangement joins TRBV7-8 to TRBJ1-5; 12 bases line up with TRBD1. The CDR3 totals 15 residues. After removal of 5 bases from V and 5 bases from J, the junction contained 4 bases not matched to a gene. CDR1 is SGHVS and CDR2 is FQNEAQ in the germline V gene. The CDR3 is CASSPGTGGYQPQHF. The CDR3 DNA sequence: TGTGCCAGCAGCCCCGGGACAGGGGGCTATCAGCCCCAGCATTTT. The whole variable domain, remainder taken from reference TRBV7-8 and TRBJ1-5, is GAGVSQSPRYKVAKRGQDVALRCDPISGHVSLFWYQQALGQGPEFLTYFQNEAQLDKSGLPSDRFFAERPEGSVSTLKIQRTQQEDSAVYLCASSPGTGGYQPQHFGDGTRLSIL.

The chain is built from TRBV5-1 and TRBJ1-1; the D is unclear. The CDR3 spans 14 residues. The V gene's germline CDR1 is SGHRS and CDR2 YFSETQ. V lost 2 bases, J lost 4 bases, and 12 bases lay in between. The CDR3 here is CASSFEKTGTEAFF. CDR3 DNA sequence: TGCGCCAGCAGCTTTGAAAAAACGGGCACTGAAGCTTTCTTT.

The chain uses TRBV7-9 and TRBJ2-2; TRBD2 matches at 8 bases. Losses at the gene ends were 5 bases for V and 4 bases for J; bases not matched to a gene: 9. The length of the CDR3 is 16 residues. Germline CDR1 is SEHNR and CDR2 is FQNEAQ (reference sequence). The CDR3 loop is CASSGRGTSGTGELFF. The DNA of the CDR3 is TGTGCCAGCAGCGGACGGGGAACTAGCGGCACCGGGGAGCTGTTTTTT.

The V gene is TRBV18, the J gene TRBJ1-5; D is possibly TRBD1 (5 bases). Germline V gene data show CDR1 as KGHSH and CDR2 as LQKENI. This CDR3 has 17 amino acids. Trimming removed 3 bases at V and 2 bases at J, with 17 bases between. The CDR3 is CASSPPQGGAGNQPQHF. The DNA of the CDR3 is TGTGCCAGCTCACCCCCCCAGGGAGGGGCCGGCAATCAGCCCCAGCATTTT.